This TCR beta chain was recorded in a study of blood T cell repertoires in COVID-19. The CDR3 runs 15 residues. Trimming stripped 6 bases from V and 7 bases from J, with 19 bases between. CDR1 and CDR2 from the germline V gene are SNHLY and FYNNEI. Sequencing was performed with immunoSEQ multiplex PCR; in TCRdb, only in-frame clones are kept and a portion is missing. The sample carries over 150,000 clones, 85% to 90% recorded once. The source material was peripheral blood. V usage is TRBV2 and J usage is TRBJ1-5; D possibly corresponds to TRBD1 (5 bases). The origin of this receptor is a woman aged 18-29 years who had recovered from COVID-19. CDR3 nucleotides: TGTGCCAGCAGGGCCAGGGAAGGGGTTGGACAGCCCCAGCATTTT. This encodes CASRAREGVGQPQHF.